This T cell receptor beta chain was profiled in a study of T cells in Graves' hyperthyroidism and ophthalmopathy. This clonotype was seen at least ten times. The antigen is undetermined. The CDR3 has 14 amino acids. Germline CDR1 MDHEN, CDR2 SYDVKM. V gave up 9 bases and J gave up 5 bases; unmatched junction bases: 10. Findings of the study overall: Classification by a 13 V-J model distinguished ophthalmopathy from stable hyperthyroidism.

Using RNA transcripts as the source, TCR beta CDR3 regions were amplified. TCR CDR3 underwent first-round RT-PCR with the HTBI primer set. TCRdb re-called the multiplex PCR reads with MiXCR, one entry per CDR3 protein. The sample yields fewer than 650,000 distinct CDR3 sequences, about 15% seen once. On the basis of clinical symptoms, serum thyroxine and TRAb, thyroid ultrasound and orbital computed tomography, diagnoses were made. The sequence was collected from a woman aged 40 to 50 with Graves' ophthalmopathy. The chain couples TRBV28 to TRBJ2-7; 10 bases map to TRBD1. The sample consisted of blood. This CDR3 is CASSLGGQGNEQYF. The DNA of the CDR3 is TGTGCCAGTTCCCTGGGGGGACAGGGGAACGAGCAGTACTTC.